The sample holds one count of the clone carrying this T cell receptor (beta chain). These data are taken from a study of blood T cell repertoires in COVID-19. Study at large: Samples taken during acute and convalescent COVID-19 were collected in the United States, Italy and Spain.

Germline V gene lookup returns CDR1 MDHEN and CDR2 SYDVKM. The CDR3 runs 16 residues. V dropped 0 bases and J dropped 6; count of bases not matched to a gene: 5. Under the authors' procedure: Estimated nucleated cell counts came from reference gene primer amplification. Profiled with immunoSEQ multiplex PCR; TCRdb holds only in-frame clones, not every one. D and trimming were read from the DNA, whereas the V and J calls and clone size are those reported in that table. This table has 180,000 or so clones, approximately 86% appearing once. The sample consisted of peripheral blood. This sequence joins TRBV28 and TRBJ2-3; 11 bases map to TRBD2. The source of this sequence is a man aged 55 to 70 with acute or convalescent COVID-19. The CDR3 spells CASSLWSSGRLDTQYF. The CDR3 nucleotides are TGTGCCAGCAGTTTATGGTCTAGCGGGAGGTTGGATACGCAGTATTTT.